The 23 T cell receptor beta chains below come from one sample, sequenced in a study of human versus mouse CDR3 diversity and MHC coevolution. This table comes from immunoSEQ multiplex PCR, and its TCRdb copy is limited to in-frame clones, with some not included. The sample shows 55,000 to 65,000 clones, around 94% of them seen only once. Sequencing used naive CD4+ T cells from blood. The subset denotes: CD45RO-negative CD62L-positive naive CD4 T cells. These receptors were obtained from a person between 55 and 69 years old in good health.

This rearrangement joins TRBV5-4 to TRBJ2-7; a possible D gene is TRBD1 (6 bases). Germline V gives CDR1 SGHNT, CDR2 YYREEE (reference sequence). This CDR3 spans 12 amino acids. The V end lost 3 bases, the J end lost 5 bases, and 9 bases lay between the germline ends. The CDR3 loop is CASSSTGHEQYF. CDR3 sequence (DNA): TGTGCCAGCAGCTCTACAGGGCACGAGCAGTACTTC.

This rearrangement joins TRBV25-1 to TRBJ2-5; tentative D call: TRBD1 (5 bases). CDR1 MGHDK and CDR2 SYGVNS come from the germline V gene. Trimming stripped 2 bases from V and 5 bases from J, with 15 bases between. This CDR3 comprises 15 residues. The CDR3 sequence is CASSERQSPGETQYF. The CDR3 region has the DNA TGTGCCAGCAGTGAAAGACAGTCCCCAGGGGAGACCCAGTACTTC. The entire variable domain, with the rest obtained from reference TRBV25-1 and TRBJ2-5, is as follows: EADIYQTPRYLVIGTGKKITLECSQTMGHDKMYWYQQDPGMELHLIHYSYGVNSTEKGDLSSESTVSRIRTEHFPLTLESARPSHTSQYLCASSERQSPGETQYFGPGTRLLVL.

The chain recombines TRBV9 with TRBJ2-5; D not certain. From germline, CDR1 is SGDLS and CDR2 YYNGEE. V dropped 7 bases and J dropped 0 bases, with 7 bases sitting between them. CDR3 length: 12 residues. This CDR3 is CASSQNQETQYF. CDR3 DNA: TGTGCCAGCTCCCAGAACCAAGAGACCCAGTACTTC.

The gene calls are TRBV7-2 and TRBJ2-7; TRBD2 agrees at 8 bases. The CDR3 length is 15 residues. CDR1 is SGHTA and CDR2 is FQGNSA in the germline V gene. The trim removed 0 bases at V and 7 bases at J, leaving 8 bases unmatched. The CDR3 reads CASSLAPGGVREQYF. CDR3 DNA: TGTGCCAGCAGCTTAGCGCCGGGGGGGGTGCGGGAGCAGTACTTC. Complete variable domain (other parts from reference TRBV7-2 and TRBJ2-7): GAGVSQSPSNKVTEKGKDVELRCDPISGHTALYWYRQSLGQGLEFLIYFQGNSAPDKSGLPSDRFSAERTGGSVSTLTIQRTQQEDSAVYLCASSLAPGGVREQYFGPGTRLTVT.

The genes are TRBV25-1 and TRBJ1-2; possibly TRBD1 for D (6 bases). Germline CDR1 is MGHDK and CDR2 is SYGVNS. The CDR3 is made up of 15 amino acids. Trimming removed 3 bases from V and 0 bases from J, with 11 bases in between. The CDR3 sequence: CASSDDRTANYGYTF. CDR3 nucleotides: TGTGCCAGCAGTGATGACAGGACCGCTAACTATGGCTACACCTTC.

CDR3 nucleotide sequence: TGTGCCAGCAGAGGGACAGGCTACGAGCAGTACTTC. As protein: CASRGTGYEQYF. The rearrangement uses TRBV28 and TRBJ2-7, with 8 bases matching TRBD1. The CDR3 covers 12 residues. The V segment lost 6 bases and the J segment 3 bases; nucleotides outside the gene matches: 1. Germline lookup yields CDR1 MDHEN and CDR2 SYDVKM. The full variable domain, rest sourced from reference TRBV28 and TRBJ2-7, is DVKVTQSSRYLVKRTGEKVFLECVQDMDHENMFWYRQDPGLGLRLIYFSYDVKMKEKGDIPEGYSVSREKKERFSLILESASTNQTSMYLCASRGTGYEQYFGPGTRLTVT.

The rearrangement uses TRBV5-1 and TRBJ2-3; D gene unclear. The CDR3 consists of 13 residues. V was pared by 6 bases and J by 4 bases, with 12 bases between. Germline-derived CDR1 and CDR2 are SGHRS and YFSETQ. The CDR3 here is CASTERNADTQYF. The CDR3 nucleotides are TGCGCCAGCACAGAGCGAAATGCAGATACGCAGTATTTT.

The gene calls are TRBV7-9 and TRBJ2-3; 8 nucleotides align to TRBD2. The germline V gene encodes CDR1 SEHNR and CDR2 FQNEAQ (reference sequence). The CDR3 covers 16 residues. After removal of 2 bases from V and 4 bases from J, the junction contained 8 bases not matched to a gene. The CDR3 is CASSLLLAGGSDTQYF. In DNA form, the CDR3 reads TGTGCCAGCAGCTTACTTCTGGCGGGAGGATCAGATACGCAGTATTTT.

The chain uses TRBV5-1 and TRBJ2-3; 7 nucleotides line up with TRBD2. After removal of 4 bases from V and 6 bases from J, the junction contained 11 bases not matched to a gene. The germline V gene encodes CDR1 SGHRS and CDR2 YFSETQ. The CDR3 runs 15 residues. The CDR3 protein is CASSPVGGSGDTQYF. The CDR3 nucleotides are TGCGCCAGCAGCCCCGTCGGGGGGAGCGGGGATACGCAGTATTTT. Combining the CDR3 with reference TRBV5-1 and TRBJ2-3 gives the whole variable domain KAGVTQTPRYLIKTRGQQVTLSCSPISGHRSVSWYQQTPGQGLQFLFEYFSETQRNKGNFPGRFSGRQFSNSRSEMNVSTLELGDSALYLCASSPVGGSGDTQYFGPGTRLTVL.

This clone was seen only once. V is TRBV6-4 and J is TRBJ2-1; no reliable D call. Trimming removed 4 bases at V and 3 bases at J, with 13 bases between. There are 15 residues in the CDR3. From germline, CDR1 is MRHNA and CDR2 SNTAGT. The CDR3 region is CASSGGRAGYNEQFF. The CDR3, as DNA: TGTGCCAGCAGTGGAGGTAGAGCTGGCTACAATGAGCAGTTCTTC.

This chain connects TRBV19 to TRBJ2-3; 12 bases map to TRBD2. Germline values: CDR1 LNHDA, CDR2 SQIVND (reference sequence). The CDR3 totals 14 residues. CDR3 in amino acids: CTTLAGGPADTQYF. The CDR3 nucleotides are TGTACCACCCTAGCGGGAGGGCCGGCAGATACGCAGTATTTT.

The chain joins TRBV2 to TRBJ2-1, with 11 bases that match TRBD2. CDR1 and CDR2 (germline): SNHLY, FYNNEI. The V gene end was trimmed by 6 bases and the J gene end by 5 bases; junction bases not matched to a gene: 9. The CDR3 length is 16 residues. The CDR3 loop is CASSETTSGTNNEQFF. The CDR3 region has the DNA TGTGCCAGCAGCGAGACGACTAGCGGGACAAACAATGAGCAGTTCTTC.

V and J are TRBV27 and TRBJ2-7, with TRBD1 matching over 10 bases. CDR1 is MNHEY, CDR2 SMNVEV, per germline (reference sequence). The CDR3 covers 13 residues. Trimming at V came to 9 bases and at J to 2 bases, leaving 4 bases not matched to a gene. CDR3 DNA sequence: TGTGCCAGTAGGGACAGGGGTCCCTACGAGCAGTACTTC. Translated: CASRDRGPYEQYF.

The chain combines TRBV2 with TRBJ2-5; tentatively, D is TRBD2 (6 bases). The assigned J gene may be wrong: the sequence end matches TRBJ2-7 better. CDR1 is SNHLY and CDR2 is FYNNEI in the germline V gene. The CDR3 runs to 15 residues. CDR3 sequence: CARAKVEGRGYEQYF. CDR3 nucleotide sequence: TGTGCCAGGGCAAAGGTGGAGGGACGGGGTTACGAGCAGTACTTC.

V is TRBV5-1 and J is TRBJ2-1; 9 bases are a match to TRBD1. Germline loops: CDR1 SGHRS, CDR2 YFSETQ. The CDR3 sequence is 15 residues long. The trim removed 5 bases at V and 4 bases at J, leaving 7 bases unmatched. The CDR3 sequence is CASRLRDRDYNEQFF. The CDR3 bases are TGCGCCAGCAGACTCCGGGACAGGGATTACAATGAGCAGTTCTTC.

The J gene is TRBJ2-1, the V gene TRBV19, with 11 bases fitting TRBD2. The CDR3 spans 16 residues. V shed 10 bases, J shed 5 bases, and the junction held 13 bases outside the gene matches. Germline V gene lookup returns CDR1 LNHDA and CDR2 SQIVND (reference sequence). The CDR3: CATSALAGGLHNEQFF. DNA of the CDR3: TGTGCCACCTCCGCCTTAGCGGGAGGGTTGCACAATGAGCAGTTCTTC. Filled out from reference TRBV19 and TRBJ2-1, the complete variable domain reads DGGITQSPKYLFRKEGQNVTLSCEQNLNHDAMYWYRQDPGQGLRLIYYSQIVNDFQKGDIAEGYSVSREKKESFPLTVTSAQKNPTAFYLCATSALAGGLHNEQFFGPGTRLTVL.

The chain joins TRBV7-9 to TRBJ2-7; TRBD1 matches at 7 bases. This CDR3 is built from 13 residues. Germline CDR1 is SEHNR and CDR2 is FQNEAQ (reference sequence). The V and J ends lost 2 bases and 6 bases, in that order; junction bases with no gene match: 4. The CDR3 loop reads CASSLRQGSEQYF. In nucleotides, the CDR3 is TGTGCCAGCAGCTTACGACAGGGTAGCGAGCAGTACTTC. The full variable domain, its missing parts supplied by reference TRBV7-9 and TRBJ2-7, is DTGVSQNPRHKITKRGQNVTFRCDPISEHNRLYWYRQTLGQGPEFLTYFQNEAQLEKSRLLSDRFSAERPKGSFSTLEIQRTEQGDSAMYLCASSLRQGSEQYFGPGTRLTVT.

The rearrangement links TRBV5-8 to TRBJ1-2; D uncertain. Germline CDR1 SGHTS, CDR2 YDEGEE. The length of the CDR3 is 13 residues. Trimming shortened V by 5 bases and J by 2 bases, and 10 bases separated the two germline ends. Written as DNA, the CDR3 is TGTGCCAGCAGTCCGACACCGAACTATGGCTACACCTTC. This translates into CASSPTPNYGYTF.

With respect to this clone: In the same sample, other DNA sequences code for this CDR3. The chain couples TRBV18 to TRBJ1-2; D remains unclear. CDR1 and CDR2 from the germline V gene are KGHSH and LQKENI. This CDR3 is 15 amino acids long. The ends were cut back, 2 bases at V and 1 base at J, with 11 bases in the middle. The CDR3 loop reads CASSPVAGNNYGYTF. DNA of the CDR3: TGTGCCAGCTCACCAGTTGCGGGGAATAACTATGGCTACACCTTC.

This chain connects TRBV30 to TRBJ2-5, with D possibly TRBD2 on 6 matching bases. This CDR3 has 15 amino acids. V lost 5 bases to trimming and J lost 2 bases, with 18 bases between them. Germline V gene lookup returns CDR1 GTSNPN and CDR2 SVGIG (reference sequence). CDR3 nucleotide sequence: TGTGCCTGGGATGTGGGCGGGATCAGGCAAGAGACCCAGTACTTC. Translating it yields CAWDVGGIRQETQYF.

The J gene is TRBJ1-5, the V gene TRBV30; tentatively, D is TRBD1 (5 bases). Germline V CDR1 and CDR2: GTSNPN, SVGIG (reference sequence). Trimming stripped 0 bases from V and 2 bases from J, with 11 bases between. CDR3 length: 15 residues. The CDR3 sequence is CAWSVDSGGNQPQHF. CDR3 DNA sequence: TGTGCCTGGAGTGTAGACAGTGGGGGCAATCAGCCCCAGCATTTT.

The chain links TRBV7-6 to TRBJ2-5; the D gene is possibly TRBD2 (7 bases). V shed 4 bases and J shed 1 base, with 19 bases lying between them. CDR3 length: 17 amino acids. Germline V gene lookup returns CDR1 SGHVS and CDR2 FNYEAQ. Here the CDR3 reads CASSSIRGAGSQETQYF. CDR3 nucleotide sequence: TGTGCCAGCAGCTCCATCCGGGGGGCGGGCAGCCAAGAGACCCAGTACTTC.

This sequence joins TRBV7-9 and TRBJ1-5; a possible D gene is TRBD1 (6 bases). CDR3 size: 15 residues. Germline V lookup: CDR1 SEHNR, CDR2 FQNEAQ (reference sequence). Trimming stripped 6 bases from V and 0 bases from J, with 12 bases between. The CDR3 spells CASSPGTNSNQPQHF. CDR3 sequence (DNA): TGTGCCAGCAGTCCCGGGACAAATAGCAATCAGCCCCAGCATTTT.